The 3 T cell receptor beta chains below all came from one sample that was sequenced in a study of identical twins. TCRdb used MiXCR to reprocess the 5' RACE reads, holding one entry per CDR3 protein. The sample has 410,000 or so distinct CDR3 sequences, about 18% seen once. Source material: naive T cells sorted from blood. The receptors shown here come from a man aged 50 to 59 in good health.

The chain has TRBV20-1 and TRBJ2-7; 7 nucleotides match TRBD1. The CDR3 totals 16 residues. With V trimmed by 0 bases and J by 2 bases, 10 bases remained unmatched. The germline V gene has CDR1 DFQATT and CDR2 SNEGSKA (reference sequence). The CDR3 protein is CSARDLDRARAYEQYF. Written as DNA, the CDR3 is TGCAGTGCTAGAGACTTAGACAGGGCGAGGGCCTACGAGCAGTACTTC.

This clonotype was seen repeatedly, ten times or more. This chain connects TRBV10-3 to TRBJ1-1, with D maybe TRBD1 (6 bases). In germline, CDR1 is ENHRY, CDR2 SYGVKD. V lost 6 bases and J lost 4, with 18 bases in between. CDR3 length equals 15 residues. CDR3 loop: CAISRQESRRTEAFF. In DNA form, the CDR3 reads TGTGCCATCAGCCGACAGGAGTCGCGTCGCACTGAAGCTTTCTTT.

The V gene is TRBV20-1, the J gene TRBJ2-3; a possible D gene is TRBD2 (6 bases). The V gene lost 6 bases and the J gene lost 2 bases, with 18 bases spanning the gap. The CDR3 spans 15 residues. Germline lookup yields CDR1 DFQATT and CDR2 SNEGSKA (reference sequence). CDR3 nucleotides: TGCAGTGCCCAGACGTCGCGGGGAGACACAGATACGCAGTATTTT. This sequence encodes CSAQTSRGDTDTQYF.